The 2 T cell receptor beta chains below all came from one sample that was sequenced in a study of CD8+ T cells in alopecia areata listed by TCRdb under 2018. The library was obtained by the immunoSEQ multiplex PCR assay. RNA was extracted from all samples and reverse transcribed into cDNA as template for TCR sequencing. TCRdb obtained this table from immuneACCESS and retained in-frame rearrangements with V and J assigned. These tables miss some clones; where compared with another copy, unresolved V genes account for less than half of the shortfall, and the remainder is unexplained. For this sample there are some 220,000 clones; more than 45% appear just once. 1.6% of the sample is held by the ten biggest clonotypes. The label giving this sample's time point can be read as: around 4 weeks on oral tofacitinib. Interpreted using the paper, the treatment or condition label stands for: oral pan-JAK inhibitor, 5-10 mg twice daily.

Specimen: CD4+ T cells sorted from blood, collected at week 4, from a patient treated with tofacitinib. The receptors derive from a human donor with alopecia areata.

The chain recombines TRBV29-1 with TRBJ1-1; D is unresolved. The V and J ends lost 1 base and 1 base respectively, with 10 bases between them. The CDR3 is 14 residues long. The germline CDR1 and CDR2 sequences are SQVTM and ANQGSEA. The CDR3, as DNA: TGCAGCGTTGAAGTTAAATTGGCGAACACTGAAGCTTTCTTT. Protein product: CSVEVKLANTEAFF.

There are a few counts of this clone. The rearrangement joins TRBV7-2 to TRBJ1-2; D is ambiguous. The CDR3 consists of 12 residues. The germline V gene has CDR1 SGHTA and CDR2 FQGNSA. Trimming cost V 5 bases and J 7 bases, with 11 bases left between them. CDR3 in DNA: TGTGCCAGCAGCCCGGGGAAGGGTGGCTACACCTTC. Its translation is CASSPGKGGYTF.